This T cell receptor (beta chain) was observed in a study of breast tumors, draining lymph nodes, adjacent tissues. Whole-study results and caveats: Tumor TCR diversity was below lymph nodes but above nontumor tissue. Data only fit, rather than demonstrated, lymph node origin of most tumor T cells. Luminal-like breast cancer showed significantly greater tumor-nontumor repertoire similarity than basal-like breast cancer did.

This CDR3 comprises 11 residues. Germline V gene sequence: CDR1 SGHVS, CDR2 FNYEAQ. About this clonotype: Its antigen is as yet unknown.

In TCRdb, the multiplex PCR reads were re-called with MiXCR into one record per CDR3 protein. This sample has about 66,000 distinct CDR3 sequences; less than 45% occur once, and the top ten carry more than 7.5%. This TCR was sampled from a female donor with breast cancer. Some clones in this sample may be carry-over from other donors' samples. The specimen sequenced was breast tumor tissue. The chain is built from TRBV7-6 and TRBJ2-3; D uncertain. The J call may be wrong; the DNA end is better matched by TRBJ1-5. The CDR3 is CASASTDTQHF. The DNA for the CDR3 is TGTGCCAGCGCGAGCACAGATACGCAGCATTTT.